The 17 T cell receptor beta chains in this list originate from one sample, sequenced in a study of PD-1 blockade in classical Hodgkin lymphoma. Exposure to brentuximab vedotin varied, and each patient had relapsed following autologous stem cell transplantation. The repertoire was sequenced with immunoSEQ multiplex PCR; TCRdb's copy has only in-frame clones and lacks some. The table includes tens of thousands of clones, 75% to 85% detected once. The input for sequencing was peripheral blood mononuclear cells (PBMCs), taken at baseline. The origin of the receptors is a human donor with classical Hodgkin lymphoma.

CDR3 protein: CASSLGLLNLEAFF. Here the CDR3 DNA reads TGTGCCAGCAGTCTGGGTCTCTTGAACCTTGAAGCTTTCTTT. V usage is TRBV28 and J usage is TRBJ1-1; D is uncertain. The CDR3 runs to 14 residues. Between the trimmed V and J ends, which lost 5 bases and 7 bases, there was a span of 17 bases. Germline V gives CDR1 MDHEN, CDR2 SYDVKM.

This chain joins TRBV7-3 and TRBJ1-1, with a possible D match to TRBD1 (5 bases). This CDR3 contains 17 residues. Germline V CDR1 and CDR2: SGHTA, FQGTGA. V was cut by 3 bases and J by 3 bases, with 20 bases left in between. CDR3: CASSFYGGAGWDTEAFF. CDR3 nucleotide sequence: TGTGCCAGCAGCTTTTATGGAGGGGCAGGGTGGGACACTGAAGCTTTCTTT. Supplemented by reference TRBV7-3 and TRBJ1-1, the full variable domain reads GAGVSQTPSNKVTEKGKYVELRCDPISGHTALYWYRQSLGQGPEFLIYFQGTGAADDSGLPNDRFFAVRPEGSVSTLKIQRTERGDSAVYLCASSFYGGAGWDTEAFFGQGTRLTVV.

For this clone: In the same sample, other DNA sequences code for this CDR3. The gene calls are TRBV9 and TRBJ1-1, with 7 bases matching TRBD1. Trimming cost V 3 bases and J 1 base; bases outside gene matches: 6. The CDR3 spans 15 residues. From germline, CDR1 is SGDLS and CDR2 YYNGEE. CDR3 bases: TGTGCCAGCAGCGCGGCAGGGGGACGGAACACTGAAGCTTTCTTT. As protein: CASSAAGGRNTEAFF.

There are many counts of this clone. Other DNA sequences of this sample code for an identical CDR3. This rearrangement joins TRBV11-2 to TRBJ2-7, with D unresolved. CDR1 is SGHAT, CDR2 FQNNGV, per germline. CDR3 length: 13 amino acids. With 1 base removed from V and 3 bases from J, the gap between germline ends came to 7 bases. CDR3 DNA: TGTGCCAGCAGCTTAGGGTCCCTCTACGAGCAGTACTTC. Its protein is CASSLGSLYEQYF.

The gene calls are TRBV6-1 and TRBJ1-1, with a possible D match to TRBD1 (5 bases). CDR3 length: 14 residues. Deletions cut 4 bases from V and 3 bases from J, with 12 bases between. Germline V gene sequence: CDR1 MNHNS, CDR2 SASEGT. CDR3 loop: CASSARGTDTEAFF. CDR3 bases: TGTGCCAGCAGTGCACGAGGGACTGACACTGAAGCTTTCTTT.

This clone was counted a few times. The rearrangement links TRBV5-1 to TRBJ2-3; 8 bases align to TRBD1. CDR1 and CDR2 from the germline V gene are SGHRS and YFSETQ. Germline trimming cut 3 bases from V and 7 bases from J; bases unmatched to any gene: 7. This CDR3 comprises 14 residues. CDR3 in amino acids: CASSYTTGAYTQYF. In DNA form, the CDR3 reads TGCGCCAGCAGCTACACGACAGGGGCCTATACGCAGTATTTT.

The V call is TRBV20-1, the J call TRBJ1-2; no reliable D call. The CDR3 has 9 amino acids. The V end lost 8 bases, the J end lost 3 bases, and 4 bases lay between the germline ends. CDR1 is DFQATT, CDR2 SNEGSKA, per germline (reference sequence). The CDR3 sequence: CSTHYGYTF. The DNA of the CDR3 is TGCAGTACACACTATGGCTACACCTTC.

The chain couples TRBV7-2 to TRBJ1-1, with TRBD1 matching 7 bases. The CDR3 sequence is 14 residues long. V was clipped by 5 bases and J by 6 bases; unmatched bases: 9. Looked up from germline, CDR1 is SGHTA and CDR2 is FQGNSA. The CDR3 region has the DNA TGTGCCAGCAGCACACGACAGGGTTTCGCTGAAGCTTTCTTT. Translation: CASSTRQGFAEAFF.

This clone has more than one count but fewer than ten. V is TRBV5-1 and J is TRBJ2-1; possibly TRBD2 for D (6 bases). The V gene's germline CDR1 is SGHRS and CDR2 YFSETQ. The CDR3 is 14 residues long. V shed 3 bases and J shed 5 bases, with 12 bases lying between them. The CDR3 loop is CASSSREYDNEQFF. CDR3 DNA: TGCGCCAGCAGCTCACGGGAGTACGACAATGAGCAGTTCTTC.

This clone has a count of ten or more. V is TRBV29-1 and J is TRBJ1-2, with 8 bases that match TRBD1. The V and J ends lost 7 bases and 4 bases, in that order; junction bases with no gene match: 8. The CDR3 extends over 13 amino acids. Germline V gives CDR1 SQVTM, CDR2 ANQGSEA. The CDR3 spells CSDSTGDGYGYTF. DNA of the CDR3: TGCAGCGACTCGACAGGGGACGGCTATGGCTACACCTTC.

This clone was observed once. The genes are TRBV7-2 and TRBJ2-3, with D possibly being TRBD2 (6 bases). V shed 3 bases and J shed 0 bases, with 7 bases lying between them. This CDR3 is built from 14 residues. Germline CDR1 SGHTA, CDR2 FQGNSA. The CDR3 sequence: CASSFGGSTDTQYF. CDR3 nucleotides: TGTGCCAGCAGCTTCGGAGGGAGCACAGATACGCAGTATTTT.

The CDR3 protein is CASSVDPLTSGYTF. CDR3 coding DNA: TGCGCCAGCAGCGTGGACCCTCTTACGAGTGGCTACACCTTC. The chain couples TRBV5-1 to TRBJ1-2; D unclear. Germline V gene sequence: CDR1 SGHRS, CDR2 YFSETQ. V was clipped by 4 bases and J by 7 bases, with 17 bases between them. The CDR3 spans 14 residues.

This clone has just one count. The chain employs TRBV7-9 and TRBJ2-1; the D is unclear. This CDR3 is 13 amino acids long. V shed 3 bases and J shed 1 base, with 4 bases lying between them. CDR1 is SEHNR, CDR2 FQNEAQ, per germline (reference sequence). CDR3 sequence reads: CASSFPSYNEQFF. DNA for the CDR3: TGTGCCAGCAGCTTCCCTTCCTACAATGAGCAGTTCTTC.

The chain has TRBV27 and TRBJ2-7, with 7 bases aligning to TRBD1. V shed 5 bases, J shed 0 bases, and the junction held 19 bases outside the gene matches. There are 19 residues in the CDR3. Germline lookup yields CDR1 MNHEY and CDR2 SMNVEV (reference sequence). In nucleotides, the CDR3 is TGTGCCAGCAGTCTCGGGAAGGGGGCGACCCACTACTCCTCCTACGAGCAGTACTTC. As protein: CASSLGKGATHYSSYEQYF.

The V call is TRBV5-1, the J call TRBJ1-2; the match to TRBD1 covers 7 bases. From germline, CDR1 is SGHRS and CDR2 YFSETQ. The V gene end was trimmed by 1 base and the J gene end by 6 bases; junction bases not matched to a gene: 6. This CDR3 contains 14 residues. CDR3 sequence reads: CASSLSQGGNGYTF. In DNA, the CDR3 is TGCGCCAGCAGCTTGTCGCAGGGGGGAAATGGCTACACCTTC.

The V and J genes are TRBV7-9 and TRBJ1-1; D remains unclear. Germline V gene lookup returns CDR1 SEHNR and CDR2 FQNEAQ (reference sequence). The CDR3 length is 14 residues. The ends were cut back, 2 bases at V and 1 base at J, with 8 bases in the middle. The CDR3 is CASSLNGPNTEAFF. The CDR3 nucleotides read TGTGCCAGCAGCTTAAACGGGCCGAACACTGAAGCTTTCTTT.

The chain has TRBV5-1 and TRBJ2-1; 9 bases map to TRBD1. The trim removed 2 bases at V and 7 bases at J, leaving 16 bases unmatched. Germline V gene lookup returns CDR1 SGHRS and CDR2 YFSETQ. The CDR3 is made up of 18 amino acids. CDR3: CASSFNILGTGTWNEQFF. DNA for the CDR3: TGCGCCAGCAGCTTTAATATACTGGGGACAGGGACGTGGAATGAGCAGTTCTTC.